The T cell receptor beta chain described here comes from a study of shared clonotypes between healthy human individuals. As concerns this clone: A read error may produce the germline difference seen at one junction end.

Only Caucasian adults living in Nashville, Tennessee made up the donor group. Assay runs were performed at deep level. Each sorted subset replicate got 200 ng genomic DNA, tens of thousands of genomes. In the study's own analysis: In the immunoSEQ data, sequences were junction-only and lacked quality scores, so filtering differed. Assay used: immunoSEQ multiplex PCR; TCRdb lists only in-frame clones, some missing. The DNA gave D and trimming, while V, J and clone size come from that table. The table lists some 2.4 million clones, approximately 94% of them singletons. The CDR3 length is 12 residues. CDR1 is SQVTM, CDR2 ANQGSEA, per germline.

This clonotype originated in a man aged 18 to 30 in good health. Some clones in this sample may be carry-over from other donors' samples. Source material: naive CD4+ T cells from PBMCs. Subset in this sample: CD45RA+ positively selected. The chain combines TRBV29-1 with TRBJ2-1, with unresolved D. CDR3 sequence (DNA): TGCAGCGTTGAGTGGAACTACAATGAGCGGTTCTTC. This gives the protein CSVEWNYNERFF.